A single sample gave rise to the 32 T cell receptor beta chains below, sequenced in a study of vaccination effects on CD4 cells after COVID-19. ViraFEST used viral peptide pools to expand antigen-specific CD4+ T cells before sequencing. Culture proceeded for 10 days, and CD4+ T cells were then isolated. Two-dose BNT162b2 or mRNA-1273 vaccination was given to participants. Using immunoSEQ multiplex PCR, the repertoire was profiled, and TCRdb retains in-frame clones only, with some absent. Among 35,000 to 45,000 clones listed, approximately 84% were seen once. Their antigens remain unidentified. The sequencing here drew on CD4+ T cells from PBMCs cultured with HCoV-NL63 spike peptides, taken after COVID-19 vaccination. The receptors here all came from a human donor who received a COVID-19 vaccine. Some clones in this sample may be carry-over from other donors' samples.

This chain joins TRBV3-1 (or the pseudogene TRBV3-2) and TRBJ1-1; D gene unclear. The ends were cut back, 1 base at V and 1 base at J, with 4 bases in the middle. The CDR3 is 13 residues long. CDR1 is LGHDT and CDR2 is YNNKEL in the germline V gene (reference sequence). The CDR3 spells CASSQGQNTEAFF. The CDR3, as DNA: TGTGCCAGCAGCCAAGGACAGAACACTGAAGCTTTCTTT.

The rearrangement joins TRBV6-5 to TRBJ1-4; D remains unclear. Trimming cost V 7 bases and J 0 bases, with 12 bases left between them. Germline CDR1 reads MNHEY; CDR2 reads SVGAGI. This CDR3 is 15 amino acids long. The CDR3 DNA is TGTGCCAGCAACGGCAAGGTCGCAACTAATGAAAAACTGTTTTTT. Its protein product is CASNGKVATNEKLFF.

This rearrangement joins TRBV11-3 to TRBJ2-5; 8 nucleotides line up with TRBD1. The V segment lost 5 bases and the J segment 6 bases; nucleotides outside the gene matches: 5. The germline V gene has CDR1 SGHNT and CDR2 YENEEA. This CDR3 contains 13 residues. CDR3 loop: CASSAQGDQTQYF. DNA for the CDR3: TGTGCCAGCAGCGCACAGGGGGACCAGACCCAGTACTTC.

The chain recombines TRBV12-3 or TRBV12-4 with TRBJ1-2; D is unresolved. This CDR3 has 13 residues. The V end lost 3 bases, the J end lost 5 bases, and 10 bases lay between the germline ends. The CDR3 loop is CASSLVSTYGYTF. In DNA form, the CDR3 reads TGTGCCAGCAGTTTGGTCTCGACGTATGGCTACACCTTC.

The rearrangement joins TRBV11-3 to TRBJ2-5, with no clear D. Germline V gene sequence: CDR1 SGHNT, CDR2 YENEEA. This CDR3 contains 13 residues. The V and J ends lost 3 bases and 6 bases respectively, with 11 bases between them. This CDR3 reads CASSFQDGQTQYF. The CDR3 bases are TGTGCCAGCAGCTTCCAGGACGGGCAGACCCAGTACTTC.

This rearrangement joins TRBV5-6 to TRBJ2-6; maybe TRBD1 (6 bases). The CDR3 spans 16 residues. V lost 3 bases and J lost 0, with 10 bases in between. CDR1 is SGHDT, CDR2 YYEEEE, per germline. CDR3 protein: CASSSTGYSGANVLTF. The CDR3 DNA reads TGTGCCAGCAGCTCAACAGGGTACTCTGGGGCCAACGTCCTGACTTTC.

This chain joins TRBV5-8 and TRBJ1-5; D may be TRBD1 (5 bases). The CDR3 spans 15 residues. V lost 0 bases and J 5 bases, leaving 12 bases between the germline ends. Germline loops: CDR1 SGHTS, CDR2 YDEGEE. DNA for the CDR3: TGTGCCAGCAGCTTGGGTGTCAGGGACGATCAGCCCCAGCATTTT. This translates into CASSLGVRDDQPQHF.

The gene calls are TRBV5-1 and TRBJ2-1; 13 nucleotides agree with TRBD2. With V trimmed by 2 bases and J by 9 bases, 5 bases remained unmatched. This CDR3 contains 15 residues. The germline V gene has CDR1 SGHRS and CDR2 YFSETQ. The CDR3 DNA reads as TGCGCCAGCAGCTTACTAGCGGGGGGGCCGGGTGAGCAGTTCTTC. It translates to CASSLLAGGPGEQFF.

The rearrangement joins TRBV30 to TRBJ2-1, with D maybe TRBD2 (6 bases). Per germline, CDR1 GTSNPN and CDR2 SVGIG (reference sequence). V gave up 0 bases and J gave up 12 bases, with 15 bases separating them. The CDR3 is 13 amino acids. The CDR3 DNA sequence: TGTGCCTGGAGTGTCGGCGAGACGGGGGTGCAGTTCTTC. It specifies CAWSVGETGVQFF.

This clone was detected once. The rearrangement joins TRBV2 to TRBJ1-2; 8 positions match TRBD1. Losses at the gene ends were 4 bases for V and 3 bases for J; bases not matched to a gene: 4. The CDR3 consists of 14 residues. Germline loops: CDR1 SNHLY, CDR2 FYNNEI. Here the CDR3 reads CASSGQGQDYGYTF. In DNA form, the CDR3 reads TGTGCCAGCAGTGGCCAGGGACAGGACTATGGCTACACCTTC.

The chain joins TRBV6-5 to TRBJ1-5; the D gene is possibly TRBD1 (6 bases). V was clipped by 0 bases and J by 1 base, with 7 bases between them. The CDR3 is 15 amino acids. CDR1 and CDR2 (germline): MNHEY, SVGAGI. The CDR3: CASSYSGQSNQPQHF. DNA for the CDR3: TGTGCCAGCAGTTACTCCGGACAGAGCAATCAGCCCCAGCATTTT.

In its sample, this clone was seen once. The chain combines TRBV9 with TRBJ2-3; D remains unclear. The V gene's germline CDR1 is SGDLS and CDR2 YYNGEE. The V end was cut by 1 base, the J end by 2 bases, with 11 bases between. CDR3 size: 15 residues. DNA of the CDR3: TGTGCCAGCAGCGTATCCCACTTCTCCACAGATACGCAGTATTTT. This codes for CASSVSHFSTDTQYF.

The CDR3 protein is CASNKGWGNIQYF. The CDR3 DNA reads as TGTGCCAGCAACAAAGGGTGGGGAAACATTCAGTACTTC. The gene calls are TRBV12-3 or TRBV12-4 and TRBJ2-4; D gene unclear. Trimming removed 7 bases from V and 6 bases from J, with 13 bases in between. This CDR3 contains 13 residues.

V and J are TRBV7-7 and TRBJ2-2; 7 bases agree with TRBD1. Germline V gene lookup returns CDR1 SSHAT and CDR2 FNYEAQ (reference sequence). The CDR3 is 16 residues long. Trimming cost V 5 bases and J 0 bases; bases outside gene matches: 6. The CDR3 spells CASSNRQGPNTGELFF. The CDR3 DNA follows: TGTGCCAGCAGCAATAGACAGGGCCCGAACACCGGGGAGCTGTTTTTT.

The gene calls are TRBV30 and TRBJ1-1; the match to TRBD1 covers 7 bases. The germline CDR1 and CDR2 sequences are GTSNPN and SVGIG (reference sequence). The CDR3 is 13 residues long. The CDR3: CACHPGQSTEAFF. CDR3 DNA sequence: TGTGCTTGCCACCCGGGACAGAGCACTGAAGCTTTCTTT.

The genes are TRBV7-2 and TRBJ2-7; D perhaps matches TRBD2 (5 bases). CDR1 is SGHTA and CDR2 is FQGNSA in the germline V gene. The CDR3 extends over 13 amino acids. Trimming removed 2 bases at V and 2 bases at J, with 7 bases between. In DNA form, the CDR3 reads TGTGCCAGCAGCTTAAAGCGGACCTACGAGCAGTACGTC. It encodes CASSLKRTYEQYV.

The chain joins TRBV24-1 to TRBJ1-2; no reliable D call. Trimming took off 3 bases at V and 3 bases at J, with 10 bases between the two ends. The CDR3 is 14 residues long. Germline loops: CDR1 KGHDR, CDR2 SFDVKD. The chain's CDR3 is CATSDAGYDYGYTF. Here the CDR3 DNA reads TGTGCCACCAGTGATGCGGGGTATGACTATGGCTACACCTTC.

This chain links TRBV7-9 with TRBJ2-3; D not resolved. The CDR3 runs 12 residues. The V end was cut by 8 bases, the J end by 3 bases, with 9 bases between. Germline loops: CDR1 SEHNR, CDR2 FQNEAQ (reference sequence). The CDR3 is CASAIETDTQYF. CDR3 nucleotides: TGTGCCAGCGCCATCGAGACAGATACGCAGTATTTT.

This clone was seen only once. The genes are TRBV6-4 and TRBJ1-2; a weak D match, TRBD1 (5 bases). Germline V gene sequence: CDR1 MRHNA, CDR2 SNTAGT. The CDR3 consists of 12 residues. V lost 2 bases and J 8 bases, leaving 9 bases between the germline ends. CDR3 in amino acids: CASSDEGLGYTF. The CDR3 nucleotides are TGTGCCAGCAGTGACGAGGGGTTAGGCTACACCTTC.

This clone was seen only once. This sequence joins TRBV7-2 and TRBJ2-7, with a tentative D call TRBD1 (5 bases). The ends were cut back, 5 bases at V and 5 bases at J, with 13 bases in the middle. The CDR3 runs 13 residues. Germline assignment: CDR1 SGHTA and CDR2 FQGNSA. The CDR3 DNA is TGTGCCAGCAGCCTGCAGGGTTTGGACGAGCAGTACGTC. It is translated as CASSLQGLDEQYV.

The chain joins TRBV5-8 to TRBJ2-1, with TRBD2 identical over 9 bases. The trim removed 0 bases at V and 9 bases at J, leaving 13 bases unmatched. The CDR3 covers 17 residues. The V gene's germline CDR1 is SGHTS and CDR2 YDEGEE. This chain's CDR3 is CASSLAFMAGGQSEQFF. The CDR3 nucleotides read TGTGCCAGCAGCTTGGCCTTTATGGCGGGGGGGCAGAGTGAGCAGTTCTTC.

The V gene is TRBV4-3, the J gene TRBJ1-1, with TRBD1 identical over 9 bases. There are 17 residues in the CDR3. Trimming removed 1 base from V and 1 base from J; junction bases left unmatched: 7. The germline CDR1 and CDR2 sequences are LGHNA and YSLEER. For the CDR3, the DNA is TGCGCCAGCAGCCAAGCGGCTCGGGGACAGGGGAACACTGAAGCTTTCTTT. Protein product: CASSQAARGQGNTEAFF.

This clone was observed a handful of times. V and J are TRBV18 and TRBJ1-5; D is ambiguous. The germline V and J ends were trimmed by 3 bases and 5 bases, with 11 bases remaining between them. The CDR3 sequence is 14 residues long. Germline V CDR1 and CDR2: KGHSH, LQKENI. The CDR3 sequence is CASSPMMDYQPQHF. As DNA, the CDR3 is TGTGCCAGCTCACCCATGATGGATTATCAGCCCCAGCATTTT.

The CDR3 sequence is CASSLDRGKSGELFF. DNA of the CDR3: TGTGCCAGCTCACTGGACAGGGGGAAGTCCGGGGAGCTGTTTTTT. The V and J genes are TRBV18 and TRBJ2-2; 10 nucleotides line up with TRBD1. Per germline, CDR1 KGHSH and CDR2 LQKENI. Germline trimming cut 4 bases from V and 6 bases from J; bases unmatched to any gene: 5. This CDR3 contains 15 residues. Full variable domain (rest looked up from reference TRBV18 and TRBJ2-2): NAGVMQNPRHLVRRRGQEARLRCSPMKGHSHVYWYRQLPEEGLKFMVYLQKENIIDESGMPKERFSAEFPKEGPSILRIQQVVRGDSAAYFCASSLDRGKSGELFFGEGSRLTVL.

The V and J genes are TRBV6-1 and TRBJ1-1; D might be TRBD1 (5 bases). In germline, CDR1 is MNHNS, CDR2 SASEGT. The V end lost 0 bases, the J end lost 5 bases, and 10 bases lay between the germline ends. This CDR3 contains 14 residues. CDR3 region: CASSEAGGDTEAFF. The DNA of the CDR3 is TGTGCCAGCAGTGAAGCTGGGGGAGATACTGAAGCTTTCTTT.

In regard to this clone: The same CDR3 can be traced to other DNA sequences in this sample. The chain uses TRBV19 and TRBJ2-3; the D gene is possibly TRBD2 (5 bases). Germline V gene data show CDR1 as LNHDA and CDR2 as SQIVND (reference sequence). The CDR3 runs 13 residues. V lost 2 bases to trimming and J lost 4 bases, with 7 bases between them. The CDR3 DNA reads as TGTGCCAGTAGTATAAGGCGGGCAGATACGCAGTATTTT. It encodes CASSIRRADTQYF.

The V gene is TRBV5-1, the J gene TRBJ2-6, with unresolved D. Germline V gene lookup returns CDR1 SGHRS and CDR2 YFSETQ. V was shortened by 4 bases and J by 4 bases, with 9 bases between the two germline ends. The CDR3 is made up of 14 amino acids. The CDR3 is CASSPDLGANVLTF. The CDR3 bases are TGCGCCAGCAGCCCGGATCTGGGGGCCAACGTCCTGACTTTC.

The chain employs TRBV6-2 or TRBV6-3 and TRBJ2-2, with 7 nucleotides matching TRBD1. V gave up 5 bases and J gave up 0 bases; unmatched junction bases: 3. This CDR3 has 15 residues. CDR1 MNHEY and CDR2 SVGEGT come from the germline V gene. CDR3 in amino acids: CASSNDRANTGELFF. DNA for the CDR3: TGTGCCAGCAGTAACGACAGGGCGAACACCGGGGAGCTGTTTTTT.

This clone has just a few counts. CDR3 residues: CASSSPGAGMNTEAFF. DNA for the CDR3: TGTGCCAGCAGTTCCCCAGGGGCAGGAATGAACACTGAAGCTTTCTTT. The V call is TRBV6-6, the J call TRBJ1-1, with D perhaps TRBD1 (6 bases). CDR1 is MNHNY, CDR2 SVGAGI, per germline (reference sequence). This CDR3 is 16 amino acids long. V lost 4 bases and J lost 0, with 15 bases in between.

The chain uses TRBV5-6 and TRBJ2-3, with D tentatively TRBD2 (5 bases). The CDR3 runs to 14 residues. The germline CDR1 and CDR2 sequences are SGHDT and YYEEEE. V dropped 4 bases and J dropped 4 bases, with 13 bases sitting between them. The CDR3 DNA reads TGTGCCAGCAGCCGAAGCCCCGGGGCAGATACGCAGTATTTT. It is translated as CASSRSPGADTQYF. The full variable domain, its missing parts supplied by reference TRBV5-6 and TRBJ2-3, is DAGVTQSPTHLIKTRGQQVTLRCSPKSGHDTVSWYQQALGQGPQFIFQYYEEEERQRGNFPDRFSGHQFPNYSSELNVNALLLGDSALYLCASSRSPGADTQYFGPGTRLTVL.

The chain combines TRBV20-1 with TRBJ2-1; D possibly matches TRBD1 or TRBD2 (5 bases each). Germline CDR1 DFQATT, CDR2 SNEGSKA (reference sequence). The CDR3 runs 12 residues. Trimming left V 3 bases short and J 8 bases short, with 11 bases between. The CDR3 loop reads CSASGGKYEQFF. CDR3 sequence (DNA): TGCAGTGCTAGTGGGGGAAAGTATGAGCAGTTCTTC.

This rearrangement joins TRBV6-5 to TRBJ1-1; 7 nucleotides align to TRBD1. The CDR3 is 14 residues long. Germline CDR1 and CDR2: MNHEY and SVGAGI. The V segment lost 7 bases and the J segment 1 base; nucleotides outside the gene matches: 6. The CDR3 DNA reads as TGTGCCAGCACCCCGAGGGGGCAGAACACTGAAGCTTTCTTT. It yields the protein CASTPRGQNTEAFF.